Presented here are 30 T cell receptor beta chains from one specimen sequenced in a study of T-cell reconstitution after alpha-beta-depleted transplantation in children. The TCRbeta library incorporated unique molecular identifiers. MiXCR, applied by TCRdb to the PCR reads, yields one record per CDR3 protein. The sample contains about 980,000 distinct CDR3 sequences, less than 30% of which appear only once. The material was PBMCs, mostly from graft donor cells, obtained 360 days after TCRalphabeta/CD19-depleted stem cell transplant. The receptors here all came from a boy under two years old who had a stem cell transplant for SCID, so the T cells may come from the graft donor.

This clonotype was picked up many times. J is TRBJ1-3 and V is TRBV28; the D is unclear. Germline V CDR1 and CDR2: MDHEN, SYDVKM. The CDR3 loop spans 14 amino acids. V lost 5 bases to trimming and J lost 0 bases, with 8 bases between them. The CDR3 region has the DNA TGTGCCAGCAGTGTGGGAGGCTCTGGAAACACCATATATTTT. Its translation: CASSVGGSGNTIYF.

This clonotype was picked up many times. In DNA, the CDR3 is TGTGCCAGCAAAACCTTAAGGGGCTCTGGAAACACCATATATTTT. Its translation is CASKTLRGSGNTIYF. This chain uses TRBV28 with TRBJ1-3; tentative D call: TRBD1 (5 bases). CDR1 is MDHEN and CDR2 is SYDVKM in the germline V gene. The CDR3 sequence is 15 residues long. Trimming shortened V by 7 bases and J by 0 bases, and 13 bases separated the two germline ends. Combining the CDR3 with reference TRBV28 and TRBJ1-3 gives the whole variable domain DVKVTQSSRYLVKRTGEKVFLECVQDMDHENMFWYRQDPGLGLRLIYFSYDVKMKEKGDIPEGYSVSREKKERFSLILESASTNQTSMYLCASKTLRGSGNTIYFGEGSWLTVV.

This clonotype occurred once. One end of the junction is discordant with germline, which a read error may explain. J is TRBJ2-2 and V is TRBV29-1; D not certain. The CDR3 spans 15 residues. The V gene's germline CDR1 is SQVTM and CDR2 ANQGSEA. CDR3 nucleotides: TGCAGCGTCGGCGGCTTGGGCGTGAACCCCGGGGAGCTGTTTTTT. Translated: CSVGGLGVNPGELFF.

This clonotype was counted a few times. The genes are TRBV6-5 and TRBJ1-6, with D hard to call. V lost 4 bases to trimming and J lost 9 bases, with 7 bases between them. CDR1 is MNHEY, CDR2 SVGAGI, per germline. The CDR3 totals 12 residues. The CDR3 DNA sequence: TGTGCCAGCAGTTGGAAAGGTTCACCCCTCCACTTT. It encodes CASSWKGSPLHF.

The sample holds a few counts of this clonotype. The genes are TRBV20-1 and TRBJ1-2; perhaps TRBD1 as D (5 bases). The CDR3 runs to 14 residues. Trimming shortened V by 4 bases and J by 1 base, and 13 bases separated the two germline ends. Germline CDR1 reads DFQATT; CDR2 reads SNEGSKA (reference sequence). DNA for the CDR3: TGCAGTGCTATCAGCGGGGGGTTTAACTATGGCTACACCTTC. It codes for CSAISGGFNYGYTF.

The CDR3 protein is CASSLGTTTGELFF. The CDR3 DNA reads as TGCGCCAGCAGCTTAGGGACCACCACCGGGGAGCTGTTTTTT. The V gene is TRBV5-1, the J gene TRBJ2-2, with D possibly being TRBD1 or TRBD2 (5 bases each). The CDR3 loop spans 14 amino acids. Trimming left V 2 bases short and J 4 bases short, with 9 bases between. Germline values: CDR1 SGHRS, CDR2 YFSETQ.

This clonotype was counted only a few times. V usage is TRBV5-1 and J usage is TRBJ2-1; D unresolved. The germline gives CDR1 SGHRS, CDR2 YFSETQ. The V gene lost 0 bases and the J gene lost 7 bases, with 14 bases spanning the gap. The CDR3 totals 15 residues. The CDR3 region is CASSLGALSPNEQFF. CDR3 nucleotide sequence: TGCGCCAGCAGCTTGGGGGCCCTTTCCCCAAATGAGCAGTTCTTC.

This clonotype was recorded a few times. The rearrangement links TRBV7-8 to TRBJ2-7; no definite D call. From germline, CDR1 is SGHVS and CDR2 FQNEAQ. Trimming removed 1 base at V and 6 bases at J, with 10 bases between. This CDR3 spans 13 amino acids. CDR3 in amino acids: CASSLGARREQYF. CDR3 in DNA: TGTGCCAGCAGCTTAGGGGCCCGCCGCGAGCAGTACTTC.

The chain couples TRBV7-9 to TRBJ1-1; D gene uncertain. This CDR3 has 16 amino acids. In germline, CDR1 is SEHNR, CDR2 FQNEAQ (reference sequence). V gave up 5 bases and J gave up 6 bases, with 22 bases separating them. The CDR3 spells CASSILDGFKDPEAFF. The CDR3 region has the DNA TGTGCCAGCAGCATATTGGACGGCTTTAAAGACCCTGAAGCTTTCTTT.

The chain uses TRBV2 and TRBJ2-7; 7 bases are shared with TRBD1. The trim removed 6 bases at V and 2 bases at J, leaving 7 bases unmatched. CDR3 length: 14 amino acids. Germline loops: CDR1 SNHLY, CDR2 FYNNEI. CDR3 region: CASRDRDRTYEQYF. The CDR3 nucleotides are TGTGCCAGCAGGGACCGGGACAGAACCTACGAGCAGTACTTC.

V and J are TRBV4-1 and TRBJ2-2; possibly TRBD2 for D (5 bases). Per the germline V gene, CDR1 is MGHRA and CDR2 is YSYEKL. The ends were cut back, 0 bases at V and 4 bases at J, with 21 bases in the middle. The CDR3 has 19 amino acids. In DNA, the CDR3 is TGCGCCAGCAGCCAAGATCCCACCTACAGTTTAGGGAGCACCGGGGAGCTGTTTTTT. Translated, it gives CASSQDPTYSLGSTGELFF.

This clonotype has more than one count but fewer than ten. This chain uses TRBV10-2 with TRBJ2-7; perhaps TRBD2 as D (5 bases). This CDR3 comprises 14 residues. Germline-derived CDR1 and CDR2 are WSHSY and SAAADI. Between the trimmed V and J ends, which lost 6 bases and 6 bases, there was a span of 18 bases. CDR3 nucleotide sequence: TGCGCCAGCAGCCCCAGCGGCCGATTAGGCGAGCAGTACTTC. This gives the protein CASSPSGRLGEQYF.

This clonotype was detected a few times. The CDR3 DNA reads as TGCAGTGCTAGAGATGGGACAGTAAATTCACCCCTCCACTTT. Translation gives CSARDGTVNSPLHF. The J gene is TRBJ1-6, the V gene TRBV20-1; 7 positions agree with TRBD1. The J segment lost 7 bases and the V segment lost 0 bases, leaving 3 bases of the junction unmatched. The germline V gene has CDR1 DFQATT and CDR2 SNEGSKA (reference sequence). The CDR3 consists of 14 residues.

V gene TRBV9 combines with J gene TRBJ2-1, with D perhaps TRBD1 (6 bases). CDR1 and CDR2 from the germline V gene are SGDLS and YYNGEE. This CDR3 has 15 residues. V was trimmed by 0 bases and J by 2 bases, leaving 9 bases between them. Here the CDR3 DNA reads TGTGCCAGCAGCGTAGGGCAGGGGACCTACAATGAGCAGTTCTTC. Protein sequence: CASSVGQGTYNEQFF.

This clonotype was seen a handful of times. This chain connects TRBV15 to TRBJ2-3; unclear D gene. The V and J ends lost 0 bases and 6 bases respectively, with 10 bases between them. The CDR3 has 14 residues. Germline CDR1 reads LNHNV; CDR2 reads YYDKDF (reference sequence). The CDR3 protein is CATSRDYNSDTQYF. CDR3 bases: TGTGCCACCAGCAGAGATTATAACTCCGATACGCAGTATTTT.

The genes are TRBV7-8 and TRBJ1-5, with D possibly TRBD1 on 6 matching bases. Germline loops: CDR1 SGHVS, CDR2 FQNEAQ. V lost 5 bases and J 3 bases, leaving 14 bases between the germline ends. The CDR3 is 15 residues long. CDR3 in DNA: TGTGCCAGCAGCACGGGAGGGGGTGACAATCAGCCCCAGCATTTT. Protein product: CASSTGGGDNQPQHF. Based on the CDR3 plus reference TRBV7-8 and TRBJ1-5, the full variable domain is GAGVSQSPRYKVAKRGQDVALRCDPISGHVSLFWYQQALGQGPEFLTYFQNEAQLDKSGLPSDRFFAERPEGSVSTLKIQRTQQEDSAVYLCASSTGGGDNQPQHFGDGTRLSIL.

V is TRBV5-1 and J is TRBJ2-5, with TRBD2 identical over 12 bases. Germline CDR1 reads SGHRS; CDR2 reads YFSETQ. V shed 4 bases, J shed 1 base, and the junction held 8 bases outside the gene matches. This CDR3 region has 17 residues. The CDR3 sequence is CASSRRPSGGAQETQYF. In DNA, the CDR3 is TGCGCCAGCAGCCGCAGACCTAGCGGGGGGGCCCAAGAGACCCAGTACTTC.

This clonotype was detected only a few times. The chain recombines TRBV21-1 with TRBJ2-4; TRBD1 reflects the table's D call only, with no check against the DNA. TRBV21-1 is assigned pseudogene status. CDR3 length: 16 amino acids. CDR3 nucleotide sequence: TGTGCCAGCAGCACAAACAGGGGCAAACGCAAAAACATTCAGTACTTC. Translation: CASSTNRGKRKNIQYF.

This clonotype has only a few counts. This chain connects TRBV15 to TRBJ2-1; 9 nucleotides match TRBD1. The germline CDR1 and CDR2 sequences are LNHNV and YYDKDF (reference sequence). The length of the CDR3 is 15 residues. V lost 4 bases to trimming and J lost 8 bases; unmatched junction nucleotides: 9. In DNA, the CDR3 is TGTGCCACCAGCAACCGGGACAGGGAGTTCGATGAGCAGTTCTTC. This encodes CATSNRDREFDEQFF.

The V and J genes are TRBV10-3 and TRBJ2-6, with D perhaps given as TRBD1 or TRBD2 (5 bases each). Germline V gene lookup returns CDR1 ENHRY and CDR2 SYGVKD. V lost 3 bases and J lost 4, with 10 bases in between. The CDR3 extends over 15 amino acids. In nucleotides, the CDR3 is TGTGCCATCAGTGAATGGGACGTGGGGGCCAACGTCCTGACTTTC. Its protein product is CAISEWDVGANVLTF.

J is TRBJ2-1 and V is TRBV25-1; 7 bases align to TRBD2. CDR3 length: 14 residues. Germline CDR1 MGHDK, CDR2 SYGVNS. The V segment lost 4 bases and the J segment 9 bases; nucleotides outside the gene matches: 9. The CDR3 DNA reads as TGTGCCAGCAGTGGGACTAGATCCCTTGGTGAGCAGTTCTTC. Residues: CASSGTRSLGEQFF.

This chain connects TRBV5-1 to TRBJ2-4, with D possibly called TRBD1 or TRBD2 (5 bases each). CDR3 length equals 14 residues. Germline lookup yields CDR1 SGHRS and CDR2 YFSETQ. With 1 base removed from V and 8 bases from J, the gap between germline ends came to 13 bases. CDR3 sequence: CASSLNGAMDIQYF. As DNA, the CDR3 is TGCGCCAGCAGCTTGAACGGGGCGATGGACATTCAGTACTTC.

This chain uses TRBV12-3 or TRBV12-4 with TRBJ2-5; 8 bases align to TRBD1. CDR3 length: 12 amino acids. Losses at the gene ends were 8 bases for V and 7 bases for J; bases not matched to a gene: 6. CDR3 in amino acids: CASQGAGMTQYF. Written as DNA, the CDR3 is TGTGCCAGCCAGGGGGCTGGCATGACCCAGTACTTC.

V gene TRBV24-1 combines with J gene TRBJ2-2; TRBD1 matches 7 bases. The V gene's germline CDR1 is KGHDR and CDR2 SFDVKD. The CDR3 has 12 residues. The ends lost 8 bases at V and 5 bases at J; junction bases unmatched: 1. The CDR3 spells CATTGGTGELFF. The CDR3 DNA reads as TGTGCCACCACAGGGGGAACCGGGGAGCTGTTTTTT.

The V and J genes are TRBV6-5 and TRBJ2-2; TRBD1 is a possible D gene (6 bases). Trimming removed 0 bases at V and 6 bases at J, with 8 bases between. CDR1 MNHEY and CDR2 SVGAGI come from the germline V gene. This CDR3 is 14 amino acids long. The CDR3 is CASSYSSGAGELFF. CDR3 bases: TGTGCCAGCAGTTACTCGTCAGGGGCCGGGGAGCTGTTTTTT.

CDR3 nucleotide sequence: TGTGCCAGCAGTACTCAGAACAGGGGGATGAACACTGAAGCTTTCTTT. It encodes CASSTQNRGMNTEAFF. The chain has TRBV12-3 or TRBV12-4 and TRBJ1-1; 8 bases agree with TRBD1. The CDR3 contains 16 residues. V dropped 5 bases and J dropped 0; count of bases not matched to a gene: 8.

This clonotype was picked up a small number of times. The V gene is TRBV4-3, the J gene TRBJ2-7, with 16 bases fitting TRBD2. There are 23 residues in the CDR3. Germline values: CDR1 LGHNA, CDR2 YSLEER. After removal of 3 bases from V and 3 bases from J, the junction contained 23 bases not matched to a gene. The CDR3 region has the DNA TGCGCCAGCAGCCACGTATTAGGGACGCCGGGACTAGCGGGGGGGCTAGGTTTCTACGAGCAGTACTTC. Residues: CASSHVLGTPGLAGGLGFYEQYF.

The rearrangement joins TRBV4-1 to TRBJ1-4; 10 bases fit TRBD1. Germline-derived CDR1 and CDR2 are MGHRA and YSYEKL. Unmatched junction bases numbered 15, after V lost 3 bases and J lost 8 bases. The CDR3 totals 18 residues. CDR3 sequence (DNA): TGCGCCAGCAGCCATGGAGAAAGAGCCGGGACAGGGGACGAAAAACTGTTTTTT. Translated, it gives CASSHGERAGTGDEKLFF.

This clonotype was picked up a small number of times. This chain links TRBV6-5 with TRBJ2-5; D is tentatively TRBD1 or TRBD2 (5 bases each). Per germline, CDR1 MNHEY and CDR2 SVGAGI. V was pared by 3 bases and J by 5 bases, with 16 bases between. This CDR3 has 15 amino acids. The CDR3 DNA reads TGTGCCAGCAGTTATCTGGGACCAGCGAGGGAGACCCAGTACTTC. Its protein is CASSYLGPARETQYF.

The gene calls are TRBV28 and TRBJ1-5; D is possibly TRBD1 (5 bases). This CDR3 has 15 amino acids. Germline V gene data show CDR1 as MDHEN and CDR2 as SYDVKM. Trimming left V 5 bases short and J 6 bases short, with 17 bases between. This chain's CDR3 is CASSTLGTPVQPQHF. The DNA for the CDR3 is TGTGCCAGCAGTACTTTGGGGACGCCCGTTCAGCCCCAGCATTTT. Looking up the rest from reference TRBV28 and TRBJ1-5 gives the full variable domain: DVKVTQSSRYLVKRTGEKVFLECVQDMDHENMFWYRQDPGLGLRLIYFSYDVKMKEKGDIPEGYSVSREKKERFSLILESASTNQTSMYLCASSTLGTPVQPQHFGDGTRLSIL.